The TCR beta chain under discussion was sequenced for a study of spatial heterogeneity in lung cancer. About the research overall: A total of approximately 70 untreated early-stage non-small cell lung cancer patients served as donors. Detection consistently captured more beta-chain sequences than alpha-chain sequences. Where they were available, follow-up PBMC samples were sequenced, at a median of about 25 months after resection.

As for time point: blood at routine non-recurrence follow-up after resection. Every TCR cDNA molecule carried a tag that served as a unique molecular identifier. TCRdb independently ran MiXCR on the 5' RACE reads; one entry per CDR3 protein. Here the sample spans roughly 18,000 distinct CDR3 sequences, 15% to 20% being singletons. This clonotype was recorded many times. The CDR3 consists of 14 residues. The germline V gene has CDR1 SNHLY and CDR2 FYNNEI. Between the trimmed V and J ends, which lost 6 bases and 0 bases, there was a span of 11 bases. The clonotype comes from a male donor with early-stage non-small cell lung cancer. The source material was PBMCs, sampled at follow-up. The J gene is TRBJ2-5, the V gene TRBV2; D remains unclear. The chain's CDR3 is CASRDNRDQETQYF. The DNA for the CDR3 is TGTGCCAGCAGAGATAACAGAGACCAAGAGACCCAGTACTTC.